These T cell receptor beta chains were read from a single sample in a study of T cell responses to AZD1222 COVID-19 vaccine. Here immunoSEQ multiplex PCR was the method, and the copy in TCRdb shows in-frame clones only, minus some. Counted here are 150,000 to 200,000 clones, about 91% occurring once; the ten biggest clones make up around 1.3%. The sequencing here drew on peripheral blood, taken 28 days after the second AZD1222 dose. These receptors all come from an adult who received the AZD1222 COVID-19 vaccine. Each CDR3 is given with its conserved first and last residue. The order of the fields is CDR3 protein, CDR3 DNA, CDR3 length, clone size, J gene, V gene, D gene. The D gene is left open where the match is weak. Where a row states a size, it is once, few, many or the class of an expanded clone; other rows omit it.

CASSPQGGAETDTQYF TGTGCCAGCAGTCCCCAAGGGGGCGCGGAGACAGATACGCAGTATTTT 16 - TRBJ2-3 TRBV27 TRBD1
CASSESWINQETQYF TGTGCCAGCAGTGAAAGCTGGATTAACCAAGAGACCCAGTACTTC 15 few TRBJ2-5 TRBV2 -
CASSQEWDNHQPQHF TGCGCCAGCAGCCAAGAGTGGGACAATCATCAGCCCCAGCATTTT 15 - TRBJ1-5 TRBV4-1 -
CASSYSMGPGTEAFF TGTGCCAGCAGCTATTCGATGGGGCCAGGCACTGAAGCTTTCTTT 15 few TRBJ1-1 TRBV11-2 -
CASSQEQGTGLSGELFF TGTGCCAGCAGCCAAGAACAAGGGACAGGGTTATCTGGGGAGCTGTTTTTT 17 - TRBJ2-2 TRBV14 TRBD1
CASSSGLAPGNEQFF TGTGCCAGCAGCTCCGGACTAGCGCCCGGGAATGAGCAGTTCTTC 15 - TRBJ2-1 TRBV7-9 TRBD2
CASGWTDPMPQHF TGTGCTAGTGGATGGACAGACCCCATGCCCCAGCATTTT 13 - TRBJ1-5 TRBV12-5 -
CASSPRTSNTEAFF TGTGCCAGCTCACCCAGGACATCCAACACTGAAGCTTTCTTT 14 - TRBJ1-1 TRBV18 -
CASTPAGTPGANVLTF TGTGCCAGCACCCCGGCGGGGACACCTGGGGCCAACGTCCTGACTTTC 16 - TRBJ2-6 TRBV28 -
CAISDEGAPLQPQHF TGTGCCATCAGTGACGAGGGGGCGCCGCTCCAGCCCCAGCATTTT 15 - TRBJ1-5 TRBV10-3 TRBD1
CASSLAFERVYNEQFF TGTGCCAGCAGCTTAGCGTTTGAACGGGTCTACAATGAGCAGTTCTTC 16 - TRBJ2-1 TRBV11-1 -
CAWSYGPGTGYGTEAFF TGTGCCTGGAGTTACGGTCCCGGGACAGGGTATGGGACTGAAGCTTTCTTT 17 - TRBJ1-1 TRBV30 TRBD1
CASSISIGTQYF TGTGCCAGCAGTATTAGCATCGGAACGCAGTATTTT 12 - TRBJ2-3 TRBV12-3/TRBV12-4 -
CASSQETSTHPYNEQFF TGCGCCAGCAGCCAAGAGACGTCGACCCATCCCTACAATGAGCAGTTCTTC 17 few TRBJ2-1 TRBV4-1 -
CAWSLSGETQYF TGTGCCTGGAGTTTATCCGGGGAGACCCAGTACTTC 12 - TRBJ2-5 TRBV30 -
CAWSGRTYRMNTEAFF TGTGCCTGGAGTGGTCGGACATACCGCATGAACACTGAAGCTTTCTTT 16 few TRBJ1-1 TRBV30 -
CASRILNYGYTF TGTGCCAGTAGGATCCTTAACTATGGCTACACCTTC 12 few TRBJ1-2 TRBV19 -
CASSLGLAWAGELFF TGTGCCAGCAGCTTGGGACTAGCCTGGGCCGGGGAGCTGTTTTTT 15 - TRBJ2-2 TRBV7-9 TRBD2
CASSTEQLNTIYF TGTGCCAGCAGCACTGAACAGCTAAACACCATATATTTT 13 - TRBJ1-3 TRBV5-4 -
CASRPGLAGGDEQFF TGTGCCAGCAGGCCGGGACTAGCGGGGGGGGATGAGCAGTTCTTC 15 - TRBJ2-1 TRBV6-6 TRBD2
CASKVSWAGVNTEAFF TGTGCCAGCAAGGTCTCGTGGGCGGGGGTGAACACTGAAGCTTTCTTT 16 - TRBJ1-1 TRBV27 -
CASSPYRTGTYEQYF TGTGCCAGCAGTCCTTACCGAACGGGGACCTACGAGCAGTACTTC 15 - TRBJ2-7 TRBV6-5 -
CASSTGQEYSPLHF TGTGCCAGCAGCACGGGACAGGAGTATTCACCCCTCCACTTT 14 - TRBJ1-6 TRBV5-8 TRBD1
CAWAGTNYGYTF TGTGCCTGGGCCGGGACAAACTATGGCTACACCTTC 12 - TRBJ1-2 TRBV30 -
CAWSVGSSGANVLTF TGTGCCTGGAGTGTGGGGAGCTCTGGGGCCAACGTCCTGACTTTC 15 - TRBJ2-6 TRBV30 -
CAIKVDREDEQYF TGTGCCATCAAAGTAGACAGGGAGGACGAGCAGTACTTC 13 once TRBJ2-7 TRBV10-3 -
CASSPNPTGDYGYTF TGTGCCAGCAGCCCAAACCCGACAGGGGACTATGGCTACACCTTC 15 few TRBJ1-2 TRBV5-4 TRBD1
CASSLTGTLNTGELFF TGTGCCAGCAGCTTGACCGGGACCTTGAACACCGGGGAGCTGTTTTTT 16 - TRBJ2-2 TRBV14 -
CASSLNSGSYNEQFF TGTGCCAGCAGTTTAAACTCTGGCTCCTACAATGAGCAGTTCTTC 15 - TRBJ2-1 TRBV28 -
CASSLFGRVGTEAFF TGTGCCAGCAGTTTATTCGGCAGGGTAGGCACTGAAGCTTTCTTT 15 - TRBJ1-1 TRBV27 -
CATSRGGTVVGEQYF TGTGCCACCAGCAGGGGGGGGACCGTGGTAGGCGAGCAGTACTTC 15 - TRBJ2-7 TRBV15 TRBD2